The TCR beta chain described here comes from a study of regulatory T cells in long-lasting Graves disease. Notes on the study in general: Public clonotype sharing was higher in persistent than newly diagnosed patients. Since the sample size was small, accuracy may have been reduced.

This clonotype was detected ten times or more. Its antigen is unidentified. Building the TCR beta libraries relied on iRepertoire HTBI primers, and CDR3 regions underwent Arm-PCR. TCRdb independently ran MiXCR on the multiplex PCR reads; one entry per CDR3 protein. The table lists a few hundred thousand distinct CDR3 sequences, roughly 24% of them singletons, with 25% to 30% in the top ten. Time point indicated: persistent/refractory GD, antithyroid drugs over 5 years with positive TRAb. RNA isolated from PBMCs was used to make the TCR library. Material: peripheral blood mononuclear cells (PBMCs), obtained when the disease was refractory, from a patient treated with antithyroid drugs. The TCR comes from a woman between 40 and 50 years old with Graves disease.

This CDR3 is CASSLGGVQETQYF. CDR3 coding DNA: TGTGCCAGCAGCTTAGGCGGAGTCCAAGAGACCCAGTACTTC. This chain links TRBV11-1 with TRBJ2-5; D is ambiguous. Germline V gene lookup returns CDR1 SGHAT and CDR2 FQDESV (reference sequence). Trimming took off 1 base at V and 1 base at J, with 7 bases between the two ends. The CDR3 spans 14 residues.